The entry below gives a single T cell receptor (beta chain) sequence along with its context. Its specificity is not known. Each patient with chemo-refractory metastatic non-small-cell lung cancer was treated with focal radiation plus CTLA-4 blockade using ipilimumab. TCRdb keeps only in-frame clones here, not all; method: immunoSEQ multiplex PCR. The sample contains roughly 42,000 clones, 63% of which appear only once. This entry comes from a study of radiotherapy plus CTLA-4 blockade in lung cancer. Findings of the study overall: After radiotherapy and ipilimumab, tumor-derived clones expanded in peripheral blood.

The CDR3 runs 12 residues. Trimming took 3 bases from V and 4 from J, leaving 7 bases between them. Germline V gene sequence: CDR1 LNHDA, CDR2 SQIVND (reference sequence). The V gene is TRBV19, the J gene TRBJ2-7; no firm D call. This TCR derives from a human donor with non-small cell lung cancer who had a partial response to radiotherapy plus ipilimumab. The source material was peripheral blood, sampled from a patient treated with radiotherapy plus ipilimumab. CDR3 sequence (DNA): TGTGCCAGTAGTATCTCAGGATACGAGCAGTACTTC. Translated: CASSISGYEQYF. The whole variable domain, filled in from reference TRBV19 and TRBJ2-7, reads DGGITQSPKYLFRKEGQNVTLSCEQNLNHDAMYWYRQDPGQGLRLIYYSQIVNDFQKGDIAEGYSVSREKKESFPLTVTSAQKNPTAFYLCASSISGYEQYFGPGTRLTVT.